The following is a T cell receptor (beta chain) sequence with its context. Its antigen is still unknown. The healthy adult donors were HIV-negative and reported no recent acute infections or vaccinations. The sample comes from a study of shared clonotypes between healthy human individuals. Germline V gene data show CDR1 as MGHRA and CDR2 as YSYEKL. CDR3 length: 15 amino acids. V was shortened by 1 base and J by 9 bases, with 13 bases between the two germline ends. Data came from immunoSEQ multiplex PCR; TCRdb stores just in-frame clones and leaves some out. The sample comprises 2 million to 2.5 million clones, just under 95% of which are singletons, and 0.3% to 0.4% rests with the top ten. General study points: Among donors, the sharing of clonotypes was expected to be influenced by sequencing depth. Non-shared clonotypes had lower generation probabilities than those shared by all four donors.

This sequence was found in a man younger than 35 in good health. Some clones in this sample may be carry-over from other donors' samples. Specimen: naive CD4+ T cells from PBMCs. Subset noted: CD45RA+ positively selected. V and J are TRBV4-1 and TRBJ1-6; D is uncertain. For the CDR3, the DNA is TGCGCCAGCAGCCAAGCTGGGTCGAGGAGTTCACCCCTCCACTTT. It translates to CASSQAGSRSSPLHF.